A single TCR beta chain is shown here with its context. Its target is unknown. This entry belongs to a study of T cell responses to AZD1222 COVID-19 vaccine. Trimming left V 6 bases short and J 7 bases short, with 12 bases between. Germline V gives CDR1 MNHEY, CDR2 SMNVEV (reference sequence). CDR3 length equals 13 residues. General study results and limits: Just a handful of AZD1222 recipients tested seropositive at baseline. Most donors were white British and more were female, and clonal diversity was possibly underestimated. Repertoires in all cases were sampled only once the peak T cell response had passed.

Sequencing used immunoSEQ multiplex PCR; TCRdb keeps in-frame clones, though not all of them. The sample includes some 150,000 clones, approximately 89% of them seen just once. The source is an adult in good health. This sample comprised peripheral blood, obtained on day 0 of MenACWY control vaccination. The V gene is TRBV27, the J gene TRBJ2-2; weak D call: TRBD2 (7 bases). CDR3 region: CASSRRGGGELFF. The CDR3 DNA reads TGTGCCAGCAGCCGAAGGGGGGGCGGGGAGCTGTTTTTT.